This T cell receptor beta chain was identified during a study of blood T cell repertoires in COVID-19. Study-level information: From T cells, B-cell-depleted T cells, or PBMCs came the material, which was cDNA or gDNA.

Cohorts were determined from participant-reported clinical history. Two negative PCRs, clearance, or symptom resolution were required of recovered Cohort 3 donors. Source study methods: Scientists estimated how many nucleated cells there were by amplifying reference gene primers. TCRdb keeps only in-frame clones here, not all; method: immunoSEQ multiplex PCR. Clonal size and the V and J genes are those of that table, whereas D and trimming came from the DNA. This table holds more than 300,000 clones, around 83% found once. J was trimmed by 5 bases and V by 4 bases; bases with no gene match: 9. This CDR3 spans 15 amino acids. Germline V lookup: CDR1 SEHNR, CDR2 FQNEAQ (reference sequence).

V gene TRBV7-9 combines with J gene TRBJ2-5, with 8 bases that match TRBD1. Sequencing was carried out using PBMCs or T cells enriched from blood (not recorded which). This clonotype was obtained from a woman between 50 and 59 years old who had recovered from COVID-19. DNA for the CDR3: TGTGCCAGCAGCTCACGACAGGGGCCGACGGAGACCCAGTACTTC. It is translated as CASSSRQGPTETQYF. Together with reference TRBV7-9 and TRBJ2-5, the CDR3 gives the full variable domain: DTGVSQNPRHKITKRGQNVTFRCDPISEHNRLYWYRQTLGQGPEFLTYFQNEAQLEKSRLLSDRFSAERPKGSFSTLEIQRTEQGDSAMYLCASSSRQGPTETQYFGPGTRLLVL.